Presented here are 32 T cell receptor beta chains from one specimen sequenced in a study of neurological immune-mediated disorders. One entry per CDR3 protein, called by TCRdb with MiXCR from the 5' RACE reads. The repertoire holds about 52,000 distinct CDR3 sequences, with 3.6% as singletons. The sequenced sample consisted of PBMCs. These receptors came from a man aged 30-40 years with multiple sclerosis.

In its sample, this clonotype was seen many times. Germline is not matched at one junction end, which may reflect a read error. For the CDR3, the DNA is TGTGCCATCAGCGAGTACGGTGAAGCTTTCTTT. Its translation: CAISEYGEAFF. This chain uses TRBV10-3 with TRBJ1-1; D is unclear. Per the germline V gene, CDR1 is ENHRY and CDR2 is SYGVKD. The CDR3 extends over 11 amino acids.

This clonotype was counted ten times or more. V gene TRBV20-1 combines with J gene TRBJ1-5, with 7 bases matching TRBD1. Germline V CDR1 and CDR2: DFQATT, SNEGSKA (reference sequence). With 4 bases clipped from V and 0 bases from J, the junction kept 6 bases outside the gene matches. The CDR3 has 15 residues. CDR3: CSAIKGGSSNQPQHF. DNA for the CDR3: TGCAGTGCTATAAAAGGGGGCTCTAGCAATCAGCCCCAGCATTTT.

There are many counts of this clonotype. The V call is TRBV6-6, the J call TRBJ2-7; D perhaps matches TRBD2 (5 bases). The CDR3 contains 17 residues. Trimming pared 5 bases from V and 1 base from J, leaving 21 bases between. Germline V gives CDR1 MNHNY, CDR2 SVGAGI (reference sequence). CDR3 sequence reads: CASSPPGPPGESYEQYF. The CDR3 nucleotides are TGTGCCAGCAGTCCCCCGGGCCCCCCTGGGGAGTCCTACGAGCAGTACTTC.

This clonotype showed up many times. This rearrangement joins TRBV20-1 to TRBJ2-4; TRBD1 might be the D (7 bases). The germline V and J ends were trimmed by 5 bases and 0 bases, with 11 bases remaining between them. The CDR3 length is 14 residues. Per germline, CDR1 DFQATT and CDR2 SNEGSKA (reference sequence). The CDR3 region is CSAGGGLAKNIQYF. CDR3 DNA: TGCAGTGCTGGAGGGGGCCTAGCCAAAAACATTCAGTACTTC.

This chain joins TRBV20-1 and TRBJ2-3, with 7 bases fitting TRBD2. Trimming removed 3 bases from V and 6 bases from J; junction bases left unmatched: 9. CDR3 size: 14 residues. Germline V gives CDR1 DFQATT, CDR2 SNEGSKA (reference sequence). The CDR3 coding sequence is TGCAGTGCTAGTCTTAGCGGGTGGGGGGATACGCAGTATTTT. Translated: CSASLSGWGDTQYF.

Worth noting for this clonotype: Being one base from a much bigger clone, this may be a read error. The chain employs TRBV2 and TRBJ1-1; a weak D match, TRBD1 (5 bases). Germline loops: CDR1 SNHLY, CDR2 FYNNEI. V lost 8 bases and J 1 base, leaving 5 bases between the germline ends. The CDR3 runs 11 residues. This CDR3 is CASGTNTEAFF. CDR3 bases: TGTGCCAGCGGGACGAACACTGAAGCTTTCTTT.

This clonotype was detected many times. This chain uses TRBV29-1 with TRBJ2-7; D gene unclear. V was cut by 7 bases and J by 0 bases, with 13 bases left in between. The CDR3 sequence is 13 residues long. Germline V gene sequence: CDR1 SQVTM, CDR2 ANQGSEA. CDR3: CSGASDISYEQYF. In DNA, the CDR3 is TGCAGCGGTGCCAGCGACATCTCCTACGAGCAGTACTTC.

In its sample, this clonotype was seen many times. The CDR3 protein is CASSLSNELDEQFF. The CDR3, as DNA: TGCGCCAGCAGCTTGTCCAACGAACTCGATGAGCAGTTCTTC. The chain links TRBV5-1 to TRBJ2-1; no firm D call. In germline, CDR1 is SGHRS, CDR2 YFSETQ. V lost 1 base and J 8 bases, leaving 13 bases between the germline ends. The CDR3 consists of 14 residues.

There are many counts of this clonotype. This rearrangement joins TRBV7-9 to TRBJ1-1; D remains unclear. The CDR3 is 13 amino acids. The V gene lost 4 bases and the J gene lost 8 bases, with 14 bases spanning the gap. Germline assignment: CDR1 SEHNR and CDR2 FQNEAQ (reference sequence). As DNA, the CDR3 is TGTGCCAGCAGCTCCGGCGGGAGGAGCGAAGCTTTCTTT. Amino acid sequence: CASSSGGRSEAFF.

This clonotype was counted at least ten times. This rearrangement joins TRBV15 to TRBJ1-1; D remains unclear. Germline CDR1 is LNHNV and CDR2 is YYDKDF (reference sequence). This CDR3 contains 13 residues. Trimming took off 8 bases at V and 2 bases at J, with 12 bases between the two ends. The CDR3 protein is CATVSQVNTEAFF. CDR3 nucleotides: TGTGCCACCGTTTCCCAGGTTAACACTGAAGCTTTCTTT.

This clonotype was recorded many times. V and J are TRBV7-2 and TRBJ1-1; D is unclear. CDR1 SGHTA and CDR2 FQGNSA come from the germline V gene. The CDR3 runs to 15 residues. V shed 1 base and J shed 5 bases, with 14 bases lying between them. The CDR3 DNA is TGTGCCAGCAGCTTAGTGCAAGGTACTGCGACTGAAGCTTTCTTT. Protein sequence: CASSLVQGTATEAFF.

This clonotype showed up many times. The chain carries TRBV7-6 and TRBJ2-3; 7 bases map to TRBD2. There are 15 residues in the CDR3. The J segment lost 5 bases and the V segment lost 2 bases, leaving 7 bases of the junction unmatched. CDR1 and CDR2 from the germline V gene are SGHVS and FNYEAQ. CDR3 bases: TGTGCCAGCAGCTTACGGCGGGAGAAGGAAGATACGCAGTATTTT. Amino acids: CASSLRREKEDTQYF.

Note on this clonotype: The CDR3 does not close with the conserved phenylalanine or tryptophan, likely indicating a read error. J is TRBJ1-2 and V is TRBV5-1; 7 bases align to TRBD1. V dropped 0 bases and J dropped 8; count of bases not matched to a gene: 10. Per the germline V gene, CDR1 is SGHRS and CDR2 is YFSETQ. This CDR3 comprises 15 residues. This CDR3 is CASSLERTGSWGYTC. The CDR3 DNA sequence: TGCGCCAGCAGCTTGGAACGGACAGGTTCATGGGGCTACACCTGC.

This clonotype has a count of ten or more. The V and J genes are TRBV5-1 and TRBJ2-2; D call uncertain. Looked up from germline, CDR1 is SGHRS and CDR2 is YFSETQ. CDR3 length: 16 residues. The germline V and J ends were trimmed by 1 base and 1 base, with 11 bases remaining between them. In DNA, the CDR3 is TGCGCCAGCAGCTTGCCCTGGGCCCGGAACACCGGGGAGCTGTTTTTT. Translated: CASSLPWARNTGELFF.

This clonotype was recorded at least ten times. The chain uses TRBV20-1 and TRBJ2-5; no firm D call. CDR3 length: 11 amino acids. In germline, CDR1 is DFQATT, CDR2 SNEGSKA (reference sequence). The V gene lost 3 bases and the J gene lost 3 bases, with 5 bases spanning the gap. The DNA for the CDR3 is TGCAGTGCTAGCACGGAAGAGACCCAGTACTTC. Translation: CSASTEETQYF.

The chain links TRBV7-2 to TRBJ1-5; weak D call: TRBD1 (6 bases). CDR3 length equals 15 residues. The V gene lost 6 bases and the J gene lost 3 bases, with 15 bases spanning the gap. The germline V gene encodes CDR1 SGHTA and CDR2 FQGNSA. CDR3 region: CASSLTTGINQPQHF. Here the CDR3 DNA reads TGTGCCAGCAGTCTTACTACAGGGATCAATCAGCCCCAGCATTTT.

This clonotype was seen repeatedly, ten times or more. DNA of the CDR3: TGCGCCAGCAGCACCGACAGCCATCAAGAGACCCAGTACTTC. Residues: CASSTDSHQETQYF. V gene TRBV5-1 combines with J gene TRBJ2-5; tentative D call: TRBD1 (5 bases). V lost 4 bases, J lost 2 bases, and 12 bases lay in between. This CDR3 contains 14 residues. Germline V gene sequence: CDR1 SGHRS, CDR2 YFSETQ.

This clonotype occurred many times. The chain links TRBV3-1 to TRBJ1-5, with unresolved D. The germline V and J ends were trimmed by 1 base and 3 bases, with 1 base remaining between them. This CDR3 has 12 amino acids. Germline V lookup: CDR1 LGHDT, CDR2 YNNKEL (reference sequence). CDR3 nucleotides: TGTGCCAGCAGCCAAGTCAATCAGCCCCAGCATTTT. This encodes CASSQVNQPQHF.

This clonotype was picked up many times. The chain has TRBV20-1 and TRBJ1-6; TRBD1 aligns across 7 bases. There are 13 residues in the CDR3. In germline, CDR1 is DFQATT, CDR2 SNEGSKA (reference sequence). Trimming removed 6 bases from V and 9 bases from J; junction bases left unmatched: 8. DNA for the CDR3: TGCAGTGCGACACAGGGGAGGGCTTCACCCCTCCACTTT. It specifies CSATQGRASPLHF.

This clonotype was seen at least ten times. The V gene is TRBV30, the J gene TRBJ1-1; D is perhaps TRBD1 (5 bases). CDR1 is GTSNPN and CDR2 is SVGIG in the germline V gene (reference sequence). CDR3 size: 16 residues. V lost 4 bases, J lost 3 bases, and 21 bases lay in between. This chain's CDR3 is CAWNRGFLVRDTEAFF. The CDR3 DNA is TGTGCCTGGAATCGGGGGTTCCTTGTGCGGGACACTGAAGCTTTCTTT.

This clonotype was seen many times. The genes are TRBV20-1 and TRBJ2-6; D perhaps matches TRBD2 (5 bases). CDR1 is DFQATT and CDR2 is SNEGSKA in the germline V gene (reference sequence). Deletions cut 5 bases from V and 4 bases from J, with 21 bases between. The CDR3 totals 17 residues. CDR3 nucleotides: TGCAGTGCTGGCGTCGGGGTAGCGCTTTCCGGGGCCAACGTCCTGACTTTC. It codes for CSAGVGVALSGANVLTF.

This clonotype was counted ten times or more. The J gene is TRBJ1-1, the V gene TRBV10-3, with D unclear. CDR3 length equals 12 residues. Germline CDR1 reads ENHRY; CDR2 reads SYGVKD. Trimming removed 2 bases at V and 7 bases at J, with 8 bases between. CDR3 DNA: TGTGCCATCAGTGAGGGATATTTTGAAGCTTTCTTT. Protein product: CAISEGYFEAFF.

This sequence joins TRBV10-3 and TRBJ1-1; D is undetermined. The V gene lost 3 bases and the J gene lost 1 base, with 9 bases spanning the gap. The CDR3 sequence is 14 residues long. The germline gives CDR1 ENHRY, CDR2 SYGVKD. CDR3 residues: CAISEGGKNTEAFF. CDR3 coding DNA: TGTGCCATCAGTGAAGGAGGGAAGAACACTGAAGCTTTCTTT.

This clonotype was recorded at least ten times. The CDR3 nucleotides are TGTGCCAGCAGCCCCGTAAACACCGGGGAGCTGTTTTTT. Translating it yields CASSPVNTGELFF. J is TRBJ2-2 and V is TRBV11-2, with D unclear. This CDR3 spans 13 amino acids. CDR1 and CDR2 (germline): SGHAT, FQNNGV. The V end was cut by 5 bases, the J end by 2 bases, with 6 bases between.

This clonotype was recorded at least ten times. The V gene is TRBV5-1, the J gene TRBJ1-2; tentatively, D is TRBD1 (5 bases). Trimming took 3 bases from V and 6 from J, leaving 9 bases between them. Germline V gene data show CDR1 as SGHRS and CDR2 as YFSETQ. There are 12 residues in the CDR3. Here the CDR3 reads CASSYQGDGYTF. CDR3 coding DNA: TGCGCCAGCAGCTACCAGGGCGATGGCTACACCTTC.

This clonotype was recorded many times. The V gene is TRBV7-9, the J gene TRBJ2-1, with 12 bases identical to TRBD1. The CDR3 totals 15 residues. Per the germline V gene, CDR1 is SEHNR and CDR2 is FQNEAQ (reference sequence). Losses at the gene ends were 4 bases for V and 5 bases for J; bases not matched to a gene: 3. CDR3 coding DNA: TGTGCCAGCAGCTCGGGACAGGGGGCGGACAATGAGCAGTTCTTC. As protein: CASSSGQGADNEQFF.

This clonotype has ten or more counts. The chain combines TRBV5-1 with TRBJ1-1, with D unresolved. CDR3 length: 13 residues. Germline CDR1 is SGHRS and CDR2 is YFSETQ. Trimming shortened V by 2 bases and J by 3 bases, and 8 bases separated the two germline ends. The CDR3 here is CASSFWGYTEAFF. The CDR3, as DNA: TGCGCCAGCAGCTTTTGGGGATACACTGAAGCTTTCTTT.

This clonotype was seen many times. V gene TRBV18 combines with J gene TRBJ1-2; D is unclear. CDR1 KGHSH and CDR2 LQKENI come from the germline V gene. This CDR3 comprises 12 residues. V dropped 3 bases and J dropped 1 base, with 3 bases sitting between them. This CDR3 reads CASSPDNYGYTF. The DNA for the CDR3 is TGTGCCAGCTCACCGGATAACTATGGCTACACCTTC.

This clonotype came up a few times. The chain links TRBV18 to TRBJ2-5; 9 positions agree with TRBD2. This CDR3 has 16 amino acids. Germline trimming cut 1 base from V and 3 bases from J; bases unmatched to any gene: 6. CDR1 and CDR2 from the germline V gene are KGHSH and LQKENI. CDR3 in DNA: TGTGCCAGCTCACCACTACTAGCGGGTTTTAAAGAGACCCAGTACTTC. Translation gives CASSPLLAGFKETQYF. The whole variable domain, filled in from reference TRBV18 and TRBJ2-5, reads NAGVMQNPRHLVRRRGQEARLRCSPMKGHSHVYWYRQLPEEGLKFMVYLQKENIIDESGMPKERFSAEFPKEGPSILRIQQVVRGDSAAYFCASSPLLAGFKETQYFGPGTRLLVL.

This clonotype has ten or more counts. The gene calls are TRBV11-2 and TRBJ2-5, with a possible D match to TRBD2 (6 bases). The V end was cut by 1 base, the J end by 5 bases, with 14 bases between. Germline loops: CDR1 SGHAT, CDR2 FQNNGV. The CDR3 runs to 15 residues. The CDR3 region has the DNA TGTGCCAGCAGCTTAGCCGCCGGACTATGGGAGACCCAGTACTTC. Translation: CASSLAAGLWETQYF.

This clonotype was observed at least ten times. V usage is TRBV7-9 and J usage is TRBJ2-7, with D perhaps TRBD1 (6 bases). The CDR3 spans 13 residues. V lost 7 bases and J lost 3, with 13 bases in between. CDR1 is SEHNR, CDR2 FQNEAQ, per germline (reference sequence). CDR3 nucleotide sequence: TGTGCCAGCACCGGGTCAGGGGTCTACGAGCAGTACTTC. This codes for CASTGSGVYEQYF.

This clonotype was counted many times. The chain carries TRBV29-1 and TRBJ2-5; maybe TRBD2 (6 bases). CDR1 and CDR2 from the germline V gene are SQVTM and ANQGSEA. V was trimmed by 5 bases and J by 5 bases, leaving 15 bases between them. This CDR3 region has 13 residues. The CDR3, as DNA: TGCAGCGTTCTATCGGGAGCCGGGGAGACCCAGTACTTC. This translates into CSVLSGAGETQYF. Full variable domain (outside the CDR3, taken from reference TRBV29-1 and TRBJ2-5): SAVISQKPSRDICQRGTSLTIQCQVDSQVTMMFWYRQQPGQSLTLIATANQGSEATYESGFVIDKFPISRPNLTFSTLTVSNMSPEDSSIYLCSVLSGAGETQYFGPGTRLLVL.